Presented here are 29 T cell receptor beta chains from one specimen sequenced in a study of T cells in Graves' hyperthyroidism and ophthalmopathy. Researchers amplified the TCR beta CDR3 regions from RNA transcripts. RT-PCR in the first round (using the HTBI primer set) targeted the TCR CDR3. TCRdb used MiXCR to reprocess the multiplex PCR reads, holding one entry per CDR3 protein. The data hold hundreds of thousands of distinct CDR3 sequences, with roughly 14% observed a single time. Sequences were obtained from blood. These receptors were taken from a man between 18 and 35 years old with Graves' ophthalmopathy.

This clonotype showed up many times. This chain uses TRBV12-3 or TRBV12-4 with TRBJ2-1; 10 positions agree with TRBD2. J was trimmed by 9 bases and V by 4 bases; bases with no gene match: 6. The CDR3 length is 14 residues. Here the CDR3 reads CASSYLAGEGEQFF. DNA for the CDR3: TGTGCCAGCAGTTACCTAGCGGGGGAGGGTGAGCAGTTCTTC.

As concerns this clonotype: This likely comes from a read error, as the CDR3 has no conserved phenylalanine or tryptophan at its end. The chain uses TRBV6-1 and TRBJ2-7, with 12 bases fitting TRBD2. Looked up from germline, CDR1 is MNHNS and CDR2 is SASEGT. The CDR3 is made up of 20 amino acids. V was pared by 5 bases and J by 4 bases, with 21 bases of the junction left unmatched. The CDR3 region has the DNA TGTGCCAGCAGTATCTTTACCTATCTAGCGGGAGGGCCTAGTGTTTACGAGCAGTACCTC. Translated: CASSIFTYLAGGPSVYEQYL.

This clonotype showed up many times. The gene calls are TRBV30 and TRBJ1-6, with no clear D. The CDR3 has 12 residues. The germline CDR1 and CDR2 sequences are GTSNPN and SVGIG (reference sequence). V shed 1 base and J shed 10 bases, with 8 bases lying between them. The CDR3: CAWSGLLSPLHF. CDR3 bases: TGTGCCTGGAGTGGCCTCTTATCACCCCTCCACTTT.

Many counts were recorded for this clonotype. The chain combines TRBV24-1 with TRBJ1-5; TRBD1 agrees at 11 bases. CDR1 is KGHDR, CDR2 SFDVKD, per germline. The CDR3 sequence is 16 residues long. V lost 7 bases to trimming and J lost 0 bases; unmatched junction nucleotides: 4. The CDR3 loop reads CATSGTGGLSNQPQHF. The CDR3, as DNA: TGTGCCACCAGCGGGACAGGGGGGCTTAGCAATCAGCCCCAGCATTTT.

This clonotype was found many times. The chain carries TRBV5-1 and TRBJ2-7; weak D call: TRBD1 (6 bases). Trimming took 4 bases from V and 1 from J, leaving 15 bases between them. Per the germline V gene, CDR1 is SGHRS and CDR2 is YFSETQ. This CDR3 has 15 amino acids. The CDR3 DNA reads as TGCGCCAGCAGCCCATTACAGGGACCTTCCTACGAGCAGTACTTC. It codes for CASSPLQGPSYEQYF. Combining the CDR3 with reference TRBV5-1 and TRBJ2-7 gives the whole variable domain KAGVTQTPRYLIKTRGQQVTLSCSPISGHRSVSWYQQTPGQGLQFLFEYFSETQRNKGNFPGRFSGRQFSNSRSEMNVSTLELGDSALYLCASSPLQGPSYEQYFGPGTRLTVT.

This clonotype was seen a handful of times. The gene calls are TRBV7-2 and TRBJ1-5; D not certain. CDR1 is SGHTA and CDR2 is FQGNSA in the germline V gene. The CDR3 extends over 14 amino acids. Trimming left V 4 bases short and J 5 bases short, with 12 bases between. In nucleotides, the CDR3 is TGTGCCAGCAGCTCCTATCCCAGAGATCAGCCCCAGCATTTT. Its protein product is CASSSYPRDQPQHF.

This clonotype showed up many times. The V call is TRBV10-2, the J call TRBJ2-3; 8 bases map to TRBD1. The germline V gene has CDR1 WSHSY and CDR2 SAAADI. After removal of 10 bases from V and 0 bases from J, the junction contained 6 bases not matched to a gene. The CDR3 contains 14 residues. The CDR3 DNA follows: TGCGCCACCACAGGGGGTGCTAGCACAGATACGCAGTATTTT. Translation: CATTGGASTDTQYF.

This clonotype has a count of ten or more. This rearrangement joins TRBV7-9 to TRBJ2-4; tentative D call: TRBD1 (6 bases). Trimming pared 5 bases from V and 2 bases from J, leaving 13 bases between. CDR3 length: 15 residues. Germline CDR1 SEHNR, CDR2 FQNEAQ (reference sequence). Here the CDR3 reads CASSVQGLTKNIQYF. The DNA of the CDR3 is TGTGCCAGCAGCGTACAGGGTCTAACCAAAAACATTCAGTACTTC.

This clonotype was counted many times. The chain recombines TRBV2 with TRBJ1-1, with a weak D call TRBD1 (5 bases). The length of the CDR3 is 16 residues. Germline-derived CDR1 and CDR2 are SNHLY and FYNNEI. V gave up 6 bases and J gave up 2 bases, with 19 bases separating them. The CDR3 reads CASRDRLGRSNTEAFF. In DNA, the CDR3 is TGTGCCAGCAGGGATAGATTGGGGCGATCCAACACTGAAGCTTTCTTT.

This clonotype appeared a single time. Possible read error: a much larger clone is one base away. The genes are TRBV27 and TRBJ2-3, with 8 bases aligning to TRBD1. The CDR3 consists of 15 residues. V shed 7 bases and J 2 bases; nucleotides not matched to a gene: 8. CDR1 MNHEY and CDR2 SMNVEV come from the germline V gene (reference sequence). This CDR3 is CASTLGQEHTDTQYF. CDR3 in DNA: TGTGCCAGCACTCTGGGACAGGAACACACAGATACGCAGTATTTT.

Ten or more counts support this clonotype. The V gene is TRBV18, the J gene TRBJ1-1; 9 bases line up with TRBD1. J gave up 4 bases and V 0 bases, and 6 bases lay outside the gene matches. The CDR3 extends over 16 amino acids. CDR1 and CDR2 from the germline V gene are KGHSH and LQKENI. The CDR3 region is CASSPPGQGGATEAFF. CDR3 nucleotide sequence: TGTGCCAGCTCACCACCGGGACAGGGAGGGGCCACTGAAGCTTTCTTT.

With respect to this clonotype: A read error is possible here, since a much larger clone lies one base away. The gene calls are TRBV11-2 and TRBJ1-2, with unresolved D. The CDR3 runs 13 residues. The germline gives CDR1 SGHAT, CDR2 FQNNGV. CDR3 protein: CVSSPIANGGYTF. The CDR3 DNA is TGTGTCAGCAGCCCGATTGCGAATGGTGGCTACACCTTC.

This rearrangement joins TRBV5-6 to TRBJ2-2; D perhaps matches TRBD2 (6 bases). The CDR3 is made up of 16 amino acids. Germline V lookup: CDR1 SGHDT, CDR2 YYEEEE. The germline V and J ends were trimmed by 4 bases and 1 base, with 14 bases remaining between them. As DNA, the CDR3 is TGTGCCAGCAGCACCGGAGGAGGGAGGAACACCGGGGAGCTGTTTTTT. It encodes CASSTGGGRNTGELFF.

This rearrangement joins TRBV10-1 to TRBJ2-3; D uncertain. The V and J ends lost 2 bases and 6 bases respectively, with 12 bases between them. The length of the CDR3 is 14 residues. Germline V gene data show CDR1 as WNHNN and CDR2 as SYGVQD (reference sequence). DNA of the CDR3: TGCGCCAGCAGTGAGGGTCCCACAGTGGATACGCAGTATTTT. It yields the protein CASSEGPTVDTQYF.

As for this clonotype: This may come from a read error, since a much larger clone is one base off. This chain connects TRBV27 to TRBJ1-6; 10 nucleotides match TRBD1. The CDR3 spans 15 residues. From germline, CDR1 is MNHEY and CDR2 SMNVEV (reference sequence). For the CDR3, the DNA is TGTGCCAGCACCGAGAAGGGACAGGGGTATTCAGCCCTCCACTTT. Translating gives CASTEKGQGYSALHF.

At least ten counts were recorded for this clonotype. CDR3 nucleotide sequence: TGTGCCAGCAGTGCGAAAACGGGACAGGTGGCCTCGGGGAACACTGAAGCTTTCTTT. This sequence encodes CASSAKTGQVASGNTEAFF. The chain combines TRBV27 with TRBJ1-1; 8 nucleotides align to TRBD1. Germline V gives CDR1 MNHEY, CDR2 SMNVEV (reference sequence). With V trimmed by 5 bases and J by 1 base, 18 bases remained unmatched. The CDR3 is 19 amino acids.

This clonotype was seen only a few times. The chain employs TRBV10-3 and TRBJ2-5, with 10 bases lining up with TRBD2. The CDR3 runs to 16 residues. Trimming at V came to 6 bases and at J to 5 bases, leaving 12 bases not matched to a gene. Germline V lookup: CDR1 ENHRY, CDR2 SYGVKD. The CDR3 DNA follows: TGTGCCATCAGCCTTCTCCTAGCGGGGGTAGGGGAGACCCAGTACTTC. This sequence encodes CAISLLLAGVGETQYF.

This clonotype was recorded many times. The chain couples TRBV11-3 to TRBJ2-7, with 9 bases aligning to TRBD2. Germline V gene sequence: CDR1 SGHNT, CDR2 YENEEA. V lost 5 bases and J lost 5; bases outside the gene matches: 4. The CDR3 length is 13 residues. CDR3 nucleotides: TGTGCCAGCAGCCTAGCGGGAATCAACGAGCAGTACTTC. Its translation is CASSLAGINEQYF.

This chain links TRBV24-1 with TRBJ1-2, with 7 bases fitting TRBD1. Germline CDR1 reads KGHDR; CDR2 reads SFDVKD. This CDR3 is built from 15 residues. Trimming cost V 8 bases and J 4 bases; bases outside gene matches: 12. The CDR3 DNA reads as TGTGCCACCACCGAGGGGGACAGAACTATCTATGGCTACACCTTC. The encoded protein is CATTEGDRTIYGYTF.

The genes are TRBV19 and TRBJ2-5; 7 bases line up with TRBD1. Germline lookup yields CDR1 LNHDA and CDR2 SQIVND (reference sequence). Trimming removed 6 bases from V and 0 bases from J; junction bases left unmatched: 4. This CDR3 has 14 amino acids. The CDR3 DNA follows: TGTGCCAGTAGCGTAACAGGGGACCAAGAGACCCAGTACTTC. Its translation: CASSVTGDQETQYF.

This clonotype was recorded many times. The chain carries TRBV10-1 and TRBJ1-1; a weak D match, TRBD1 (5 bases). The CDR3 totals 17 residues. The germline V gene encodes CDR1 WNHNN and CDR2 SYGVQD (reference sequence). The V end lost 1 base, the J end lost 0 bases, and 15 bases lay between the germline ends. The CDR3 nucleotides are TGCGCCAGCAGTGAGTTCCAGGGTGGGTTAATGAACACTGAAGCTTTCTTT. This sequence encodes CASSEFQGGLMNTEAFF.

On this clonotype itself: Since no conserved phenylalanine or tryptophan closes the CDR3, a read error is the likely cause. This chain connects TRBV29-1 to TRBJ1-1; 7 positions match TRBD1. From germline, CDR1 is SQVTM and CDR2 ANQGSEA. The CDR3 extends over 11 amino acids. CDR3 bases: TGCAGTGACAGGGTTGGAACTGAAGCTTTCCTT. This codes for CSDRVGTEAFL.

In its sample, this clonotype was seen once. CDR3 protein: CASTPQMGYGYTF. The CDR3 bases are TGTGCCAGCACCCCTCAGATGGGTTATGGCTACACCTTC. The V gene is TRBV5-4, the J gene TRBJ1-2; no reliable D call. The CDR3 contains 13 residues. Germline V gene lookup returns CDR1 SGHNT and CDR2 YYREEE (reference sequence). Trimming pared 6 bases from V and 5 bases from J, leaving 14 bases between.

This clonotype has ten or more counts. The V call is TRBV2, the J call TRBJ1-6; D is possibly TRBD1 (5 bases). This CDR3 is built from 15 residues. V was clipped by 5 bases and J by 6 bases, with 14 bases between them. Germline values: CDR1 SNHLY, CDR2 FYNNEI. The CDR3 bases are TGTGCCAGCAGTTCACAGGAAAGTCGTAATTCACCCCTCCACTTT. Translation: CASSSQESRNSPLHF.

The chain is built from TRBV7-9 and TRBJ1-2, with D hard to call. Trimming took off 1 base at V and 4 bases at J, with 10 bases between the two ends. Germline values: CDR1 SEHNR, CDR2 FQNEAQ (reference sequence). This CDR3 spans 14 amino acids. Here the CDR3 DNA reads TGTGCCAGCAGCTTAGGAGTCAGATCCTATGGCTACACCTTC. Protein: CASSLGVRSYGYTF.

This clonotype was counted ten times or more. The chain's CDR3 is CASSPRAGTPNGYTF. Here the CDR3 DNA reads TGTGCCAGCAGCCCAAGGGCAGGGACCCCAAATGGCTACACCTTC. This chain links TRBV16 with TRBJ1-2, with D tentatively TRBD1 (5 bases). CDR1 and CDR2 from the germline V gene are KGHSY and FQNENV. V gave up 4 bases and J gave up 6 bases, with 18 bases separating them. There are 15 residues in the CDR3.

This clonotype has more than one count but fewer than ten. V is TRBV6-1 and J is TRBJ1-1; D is possibly TRBD1 (5 bases). The CDR3 extends over 13 amino acids. With 3 bases removed from V and 5 bases from J, the gap between germline ends came to 10 bases. CDR1 and CDR2 (germline): MNHNS, SASEGT. The CDR3 nucleotides read TGTGCCAGCAGTGAGACAGAGGGGACTGAAGCTTTCTTT. It encodes CASSETEGTEAFF.

This clonotype was picked up many times. The CDR3 loop is CASSLVVGPDTQYF. As DNA, the CDR3 is TGTGCCAGCAGCTTAGTAGTTGGCCCAGATACGCAGTATTTT. This chain connects TRBV7-9 to TRBJ2-3; D remains unclear. This CDR3 is built from 14 residues. Trimming cost V 1 base and J 4 bases, with 9 bases left between them. Germline CDR1 SEHNR, CDR2 FQNEAQ (reference sequence).

This clonotype was recorded many times. J is TRBJ2-7 and V is TRBV20-1; 8 bases match TRBD2. Germline-derived CDR1 and CDR2 are DFQATT and SNEGSKA (reference sequence). The CDR3 runs 14 residues. The junction had 10 bases not matched to a gene; V was cut back by 6 bases and J by 3 bases. CDR3 sequence reads: CSAPRAGEFYEQYF. Written as DNA, the CDR3 is TGCAGTGCCCCCCGAGCGGGAGAGTTCTACGAGCAGTACTTC.